A selection of T cell receptor beta chains follows, all from one sample in a study of blood T cell repertoires in COVID-19. Method: immunoSEQ multiplex PCR; TCRdb's copy keeps in-frame clones and lacks some. The sample has about 80,000 clones, about 73% seen once. Source material: peripheral blood. All receptors derive from a man in his 60s with COVID-19, enrolled during active disease. The CDR3 runs from the conserved cysteine through the conserved F or W. Fields, in order: D gene, J gene, V gene, clone size, CDR3 DNA, CDR3 protein. D genes are given only for firm matches. Size is omitted from some rows. Given values are once, few, many or a class for expanded clones.

d_gene: TRBD2
j_gene: TRBJ2-7
v_gene: TRBV14
abundance: NA
CDR3nt: TGTGCCAGCAGCCAAGTAAGCGGGAGTTTTGGCGAGCAGTACTTC
CDR3aa: CASSQVSGSFGEQYF

d_gene: NA
j_gene: TRBJ1-2
v_gene: TRBV19
abundance: NA
CDR3nt: TGTGCCAGTTCGGGACAACTTTTTAACTATGGCTACACCTTC
CDR3aa: CASSGQLFNYGYTF

d_gene: TRBD1
j_gene: TRBJ1-2
v_gene: TRBV7-2
abundance: NA
CDR3nt: TGTGCCAGCAGCACGACAGGGGCTAACTATGGCTACACCTTC
CDR3aa: CASSTTGANYGYTF

d_gene: TRBD2
j_gene: TRBJ2-7
v_gene: TRBV7-8
abundance: NA
CDR3nt: TGTGCCAGCAGCAAAACGCGTCTAGCGGAGCCCCCATCCTACGAGCAGTACTTC
CDR3aa: CASSKTRLAEPPSYEQYF

d_gene: NA
j_gene: TRBJ2-3
v_gene: TRBV7-3
abundance: NA
CDR3nt: TGTGCCAGCAGCACCACCCCGGGGACAGATACGCAGTATTTT
CDR3aa: CASSTTPGTDTQYF

d_gene: TRBD1
j_gene: TRBJ2-5
v_gene: TRBV18
abundance: NA
CDR3nt: TGTGCCAGCTCCCGGGGACAGGGCGGACAAGAGACCCAGTACTTC
CDR3aa: CASSRGQGGQETQYF

d_gene: TRBD1
j_gene: TRBJ2-2
v_gene: TRBV9
abundance: NA
CDR3nt: TGTGCCAGCAGCTTCCGGGACAGGGCGAACACCGGGGAGCTGTTTTTT
CDR3aa: CASSFRDRANTGELFF

d_gene: NA
j_gene: TRBJ1-2
v_gene: TRBV27
abundance: few
CDR3nt: TGTGCCAGCAGTCTATACCCCCCGGGGGGATTAGGTGGCTACACCTTC
CDR3aa: CASSLYPPGGLGGYTF

d_gene: NA
j_gene: TRBJ1-6
v_gene: TRBV3-1/TRBV3-2
abundance: NA
CDR3nt: TGTGCCAGCAGCCCGACCTCAACCGGGGTTACCTATAATTCACCCCTCCACTTT
CDR3aa: CASSPTSTGVTYNSPLHF

d_gene: TRBD2
j_gene: TRBJ2-2
v_gene: TRBV5-5
abundance: NA
CDR3nt: TGTGCCAGCAGCCAAATTCCCGGGACTAGCGGGAGTACGGGGGAGCTGTTTTTT
CDR3aa: CASSQIPGTSGSTGELFF

d_gene: TRBD2
j_gene: TRBJ2-2
v_gene: TRBV4-3
abundance: NA
CDR3nt: TGCGCCAGCAGCCAAGGTGCCGCGGGACTAGCGGGAGGGGGGGAGCTGTTTTTT
CDR3aa: CASSQGAAGLAGGGELFF

d_gene: NA
j_gene: TRBJ1-1
v_gene: TRBV9
abundance: NA
CDR3nt: TGTGCCAGCAGTCCAGGGGAGAGGACCCTTATTAACACTGAAGCTTTCTTT
CDR3aa: CASSPGERTLINTEAFF

d_gene: NA
j_gene: TRBJ1-5
v_gene: TRBV2
abundance: NA
CDR3nt: TGTGCCAGCAGTGAAAACAGAAATCAGCCCCAGCATTTT
CDR3aa: CASSENRNQPQHF

d_gene: NA
j_gene: TRBJ1-1
v_gene: TRBV5-1
abundance: NA
CDR3nt: TGCGCCAGCAGCCATACAACAACGAACACTGAAGCTTTCTTT
CDR3aa: CASSHTTTNTEAFF

d_gene: NA
j_gene: TRBJ1-5
v_gene: TRBV6-5
abundance: NA
CDR3nt: TGTGCCAGCAGTTTCAACTTCCCCAATCAGCCCCAGCATTTT
CDR3aa: CASSFNFPNQPQHF

d_gene: NA
j_gene: TRBJ2-7
v_gene: TRBV12-2
abundance: NA
CDR3nt: TGTGCAAGTCGCACCGACCTCGGACGGGACACAGTTCACGAGCAGTACTTC
CDR3aa: CASRTDLGRDTVHEQYF

d_gene: NA
j_gene: TRBJ1-2
v_gene: TRBV5-4
abundance: NA
CDR3nt: TGTGCCAGCAGCTTGCTAGGGGGAGATGGCTACACCTTC
CDR3aa: CASSLLGGDGYTF

d_gene: NA
j_gene: TRBJ2-1
v_gene: TRBV5-5
abundance: NA
CDR3nt: TGTGCCAGCAGCCAGAGGACAGACTTCTACAATGAGCAGTTCTTC
CDR3aa: CASSQRTDFYNEQFF

d_gene: NA
j_gene: TRBJ2-3
v_gene: TRBV27
abundance: NA
CDR3nt: TGTGCCAGCAGCCAGAGACTAGGATTGGGCACAGATACGCAGTATTTT
CDR3aa: CASSQRLGLGTDTQYF

d_gene: NA
j_gene: TRBJ2-3
v_gene: TRBV7-3
abundance: NA
CDR3nt: TGTGCCAGCAGCCCAAGCGGCCCCAGCACAGATACGCAGTATTTT
CDR3aa: CASSPSGPSTDTQYF

d_gene: NA
j_gene: TRBJ2-2
v_gene: TRBV6-5
abundance: NA
CDR3nt: TGTGCTTCGACGGGTAACACCGGGGAGCTGTTTTTT
CDR3aa: CASTGNTGELFF

d_gene: TRBD2
j_gene: TRBJ2-3
v_gene: TRBV2
abundance: NA
CDR3nt: TGTGCCAGCAGTACCGGGACTAGCGGGGGGGCAAGTACGCAGTATTTT
CDR3aa: CASSTGTSGGASTQYF

d_gene: TRBD2
j_gene: TRBJ2-7
v_gene: TRBV7-8
abundance: NA
CDR3nt: TGTGCCAGCAGCCCCCGGGGAGGGAGGGCCCGCGTGTACGAGCAGTACTTC
CDR3aa: CASSPRGGRARVYEQYF

d_gene: NA
j_gene: TRBJ1-4
v_gene: TRBV5-1
abundance: few
CDR3nt: TGCGCCAGCAGCTTGGATGGAGGGTTGCTGTTTTTT
CDR3aa: CASSLDGGLLFF

d_gene: NA
j_gene: TRBJ2-7
v_gene: TRBV5-1
abundance: NA
CDR3nt: TGCGCCAGCAGCTCCCAAACTGACAGCTACGAGCAGTACTTC
CDR3aa: CASSSQTDSYEQYF

d_gene: NA
j_gene: TRBJ2-5
v_gene: TRBV2
abundance: NA
CDR3nt: TGTGCCAGCACAAGCGGCGTCTCGGCCCAGTACTTC
CDR3aa: CASTSGVSAQYF

d_gene: NA
j_gene: TRBJ1-1
v_gene: TRBV9
abundance: few
CDR3nt: TGTGCCAGCAGCCTTAAGGGGGGGACTGAAGCTTTCTTT
CDR3aa: CASSLKGGTEAFF

d_gene: NA
j_gene: TRBJ2-2
v_gene: TRBV3-1/TRBV3-2
abundance: NA
CDR3nt: TGTGCCAGCAGCCTCGGGAGTCCCGGGGAGCTGTTTTTT
CDR3aa: CASSLGSPGELFF

d_gene: TRBD1
j_gene: TRBJ2-1
v_gene: TRBV7-8
abundance: NA
CDR3nt: TGTGCCAGCAGCTTAATGACCGGGACAGGGGAGAATGAGCAGTTCTTC
CDR3aa: CASSLMTGTGENEQFF

d_gene: TRBD1
j_gene: TRBJ1-5
v_gene: TRBV6-6
abundance: NA
CDR3nt: TGTGCCAGCAGTTACGGACAGGGAGGACAGCCCCAGCATTTT
CDR3aa: CASSYGQGGQPQHF

d_gene: NA
j_gene: TRBJ1-1
v_gene: TRBV30
abundance: NA
CDR3nt: TGTGCCTGGATCAGGACCGCTGGGAGAGCTTTCTTT
CDR3aa: CAWIRTAGRAFF

d_gene: TRBD1
j_gene: TRBJ2-1
v_gene: TRBV7-2
abundance: NA
CDR3nt: TGTGCCAGCAGCTACCGGACAGGTGGGCAGTTCTTC
CDR3aa: CASSYRTGGQFF

d_gene: NA
j_gene: TRBJ2-5
v_gene: TRBV30
abundance: NA
CDR3nt: TGTGCCTGGGCTAGCGCGGAAGAGACCCAGTACTTC
CDR3aa: CAWASAEETQYF

d_gene: TRBD1
j_gene: TRBJ2-5
v_gene: TRBV7-3
abundance: NA
CDR3nt: TGTGCCAGCAGCCCCCTGCCACAGGGGCAAGAGACCCAGTACTTC
CDR3aa: CASSPLPQGQETQYF

d_gene: TRBD2
j_gene: TRBJ2-5
v_gene: TRBV6-5
abundance: NA
CDR3nt: TGTGCCAGCAGTTACGGGACTAGCGGGGTCCAAGAGACCCAGTACTTC
CDR3aa: CASSYGTSGVQETQYF

d_gene: TRBD2
j_gene: TRBJ2-3
v_gene: TRBV5-1
abundance: once
CDR3nt: TGCGCCAGCAGGGCTAGCGGAGCGAGCACAGATACGCAGTATTTT
CDR3aa: CASRASGASTDTQYF

d_gene: NA
j_gene: TRBJ2-3
v_gene: TRBV7-2
abundance: NA
CDR3nt: TGTGCCAGCAGCTTACTCGGCACAGATACGCAGTATTTT
CDR3aa: CASSLLGTDTQYF

d_gene: TRBD2
j_gene: TRBJ2-5
v_gene: TRBV4-3
abundance: NA
CDR3nt: TGCGCCAGCAGCCAAGAGTTGAGCGGGATTTGGGAGACCCAGTACTTC
CDR3aa: CASSQELSGIWETQYF

d_gene: NA
j_gene: TRBJ2-1
v_gene: TRBV4-1
abundance: few
CDR3nt: TGCGCCAGCAGCCGCGGTCGGAACAATGAGCAGTTCTTC
CDR3aa: CASSRGRNNEQFF

d_gene: TRBD2
j_gene: TRBJ2-2
v_gene: TRBV29-1
abundance: once
CDR3nt: TGCAGCGTAGCGGGGGGGAACACCGGGGAGCTGTTTTTT
CDR3aa: CSVAGGNTGELFF

d_gene: NA
j_gene: TRBJ1-4
v_gene: TRBV5-4
abundance: few
CDR3nt: TGTGCCAGCAGCTTTAAGACAGCAACTAATGAAAAACTGTTTTTT
CDR3aa: CASSFKTATNEKLFF

d_gene: NA
j_gene: TRBJ1-5
v_gene: TRBV19
abundance: NA
CDR3nt: TGTGCCAGTAGTACAGGACAGACAAATCAGCCCCAGCATTTT
CDR3aa: CASSTGQTNQPQHF

d_gene: TRBD2
j_gene: TRBJ2-3
v_gene: TRBV7-6
abundance: NA
CDR3nt: TGTGCCAGCAGCGCAAGAGCTACGACTAGCGGACACACAGATACGCAGTATTTT
CDR3aa: CASSARATTSGHTDTQYF

d_gene: TRBD2
j_gene: TRBJ2-1
v_gene: TRBV4-2
abundance: few
CDR3nt: TGTGCCAGCAGCCAACCCACTGGACTAGCGGGATTAACCTACAATGAGCAGTTCTTC
CDR3aa: CASSQPTGLAGLTYNEQFF

d_gene: NA
j_gene: TRBJ1-2
v_gene: TRBV3-1/TRBV3-2
abundance: NA
CDR3nt: TGTGCCAGCAGCCCGAGGGAGAGGGCTAACTATGGCTACACCTTC
CDR3aa: CASSPRERANYGYTF

d_gene: NA
j_gene: TRBJ2-3
v_gene: TRBV5-1
abundance: few
CDR3nt: TGCGCCAGCAGCTTGGGGCAGACTAGCACAGATACGCAGTATTTT
CDR3aa: CASSLGQTSTDTQYF

d_gene: NA
j_gene: TRBJ1-1
v_gene: TRBV6-4
abundance: few
CDR3nt: TGTGCCAGCAGTGACACCGACAGGAACACTGAAGCTTTCTTT
CDR3aa: CASSDTDRNTEAFF

d_gene: TRBD1
j_gene: TRBJ1-1
v_gene: TRBV7-6
abundance: once
CDR3nt: TGTGCCAGCAGCTTAGGACAGGGGGGAAGCACTGAAGCTTTCTTT
CDR3aa: CASSLGQGGSTEAFF

d_gene: TRBD2
j_gene: TRBJ2-2
v_gene: TRBV12-5
abundance: NA
CDR3nt: TGTGCTAGTGGTTTCATCCAGGGAGGGAGCACCGGGGAGCTGTTTTTT
CDR3aa: CASGFIQGGSTGELFF

d_gene: TRBD1
j_gene: TRBJ2-7
v_gene: TRBV6-2/TRBV6-3
abundance: NA
CDR3nt: TGTGCCAGCAGTTCTATGACAGGGGACTACGAGCAGTACTTC
CDR3aa: CASSSMTGDYEQYF

d_gene: TRBD1
j_gene: TRBJ1-2
v_gene: TRBV29-1
abundance: NA
CDR3nt: TGCAGCGCACTAGGGCTACAGGGGGTGTATGGCTACACCTTC
CDR3aa: CSALGLQGVYGYTF

d_gene: TRBD1
j_gene: TRBJ2-5
v_gene: TRBV18
abundance: NA
CDR3nt: TGTGCCAGCTCACCCGGGACAGGGTCCCAAGAGACCCAGTACTTC
CDR3aa: CASSPGTGSQETQYF